These T cell receptor beta chains were read from a single sample in a study of blood T cell repertoires in COVID-19. The table came from immunoSEQ multiplex PCR; TCRdb's copy has only in-frame clones and leaves some out. The sample holds under 300,000 clones, around nine tenths seen once. Sequenced sample: PBMCs or T cells enriched from blood (not recorded which). These receptors all come from a woman in her sixties in a cohort exposed to, infected with or recovered from COVID-19 (not recorded which). Each CDR3 is given with its conserved first and last residue. The D gene is left open where the match is weak. Not all rows give a size; the values are once, few, many and, for expanded clones, a class.

>TRBV6-5|TRBJ2-3|-|-
TGTGCCAGCAAAAGTAGCCTCACGGCAGATACGCAGTATTTT
CASKSSLTADTQYF
>TRBV19|TRBJ1-3|-|TRBD1
TGTGCCAGTAGGGTACCGGGGACAGGGTGGGGAAACACCATATATTTT
CASRVPGTGWGNTIYF
>TRBV3-1/TRBV3-2|TRBJ2-1|-|-
TGTGCCAGCAGCCGAGATTTGGGGGGCTCCTACAATGAGCAGTTCTTC
CASSRDLGGSYNEQFF
>TRBV19|TRBJ1-2|-|TRBD1
TGTGCCAGTCAATCAGGACAGGGCAACTATGGCTACACCTTC
CASQSGQGNYGYTF
>TRBV18|TRBJ2-7|-|-
TGTGCCAGCTCCTCCGGGACTTCCTACGAGCAGTACTTC
CASSSGTSYEQYF
>TRBV7-2|TRBJ2-3|-|TRBD2
TGTGCCAGCAGCAGCGACGGGAGGGGCACAGATACGCAGTATTTT
CASSSDGRGTDTQYF
>TRBV5-1|TRBJ2-1|-|-
TGCGCCAGCAGCTTGGGCCAGAAACACAATGAGCAGTTCTTC
CASSLGQKHNEQFF
>TRBV11-2|TRBJ2-3|-|-
TGTGCCAGCAGCCGGGACACGGCGAGGGCAGATACGCAGTATTTT
CASSRDTARADTQYF
>TRBV15|TRBJ2-1|-|TRBD1
TGTGCCACCAGCAGATCCGACAGGGGGGGGTCCTACAATGAGCAGTTCTTC
CATSRSDRGGSYNEQFF
>TRBV7-9|TRBJ2-6|-|-
TGTGCCAGCAGATCCCGCTCTGGGGCCAACGTCCTGACTTTC
CASRSRSGANVLTF
>TRBV7-8|TRBJ1-1|-|-
TGTGCCAGCAGCTTAGTAAAGGGGGTGAACACTGAAGCTTTCTTT
CASSLVKGVNTEAFF
>TRBV5-1|TRBJ2-2|-|TRBD2
TGCGCCAGCAGCCATTCTACCGGACTAGCAGTCACCGGGGAGCTGTTTTTT
CASSHSTGLAVTGELFF
>TRBV2|TRBJ2-5|once|TRBD2
TGTGCCAGCAGTGAATCACAGACTAGCGGGAGGAAAGAGACCCAGTACTTC
CASSESQTSGRKETQYF
>TRBV5-1|TRBJ1-4|-|-
TGCGCCAGCAGCTTGGGGGCCGGTAATGAAAAACTGTTTTTT
CASSLGAGNEKLFF
>TRBV5-1|TRBJ2-1|-|TRBD1
TGCGCCAGCAGCCCGTCAGGGGGCTCCTACAATGAGCAGTTCTTC
CASSPSGGSYNEQFF
>TRBV29-1|TRBJ2-7|-|TRBD1
TGCAGCGTTGTCGGGTGGACAGGGTCAAACGAGCAGTACTTC
CSVVGWTGSNEQYF
>TRBV7-2|TRBJ1-1|-|TRBD1
TGTGCCAGCAGCCCGCGGGACAGGTTGGGAACTGAAGCTTTCTTT
CASSPRDRLGTEAFF
>TRBV30|TRBJ1-6|-|-
TGTGCCTGGAGCCTGGGGGGGATTAATTCACCCCTCCACTTT
CAWSLGGINSPLHF
>TRBV19|TRBJ2-4|-|TRBD2
TGTGCCAGTAGTATTGCCCTAGCGGGGACCAAAAACATTCAGTACTTC
CASSIALAGTKNIQYF
>TRBV4-1|TRBJ2-7|once|TRBD2
TGCGCCAGCAGCCACCCGGCTAGCGGGAGCTACGAGCAGTACTTC
CASSHPASGSYEQYF
>TRBV29-1|TRBJ2-7|-|-
TGCAGCGTTTTCCTCTCCTACGAGCAGTACTTC
CSVFLSYEQYF
>TRBV7-3|TRBJ2-3|-|-
TGTGCCAGCAGCTTACTCTCCGGGAGAAACACAGATACGCAGTATTTT
CASSLLSGRNTDTQYF
>TRBV28|TRBJ2-1|-|-
TGTGCCAGCACTCCCGCGGGTAGCGGCGTTGGGGGAGAGCAGTTCTTC
CASTPAGSGVGGEQFF
>TRBV24-1|TRBJ2-7|-|TRBD1
TGTGCCACCAGTGGCCCGGGACAGGGGGCATACGAGCAGTACTTC
CATSGPGQGAYEQYF
>TRBV27|TRBJ1-4|-|TRBD1
TGTGCCAGCAGCCGGAGACAGGGATTAGAAAAACTGTTTTTT
CASSRRQGLEKLFF
>TRBV7-9|TRBJ2-7|-|-
TGTGCCAGCAGCTTATCGCAGGCCCACGAGCAGTACTTC
CASSLSQAHEQYF
>TRBV5-4|TRBJ2-5|-|-
TGTGCCAGCAGCTTGGTCGGCGGACAAGAGACCCAGTACTTC
CASSLVGGQETQYF
>TRBV10-3|TRBJ2-7|once|-
TGTGCCATCGCTCGGGAGACCGGCTCCTACGAGCAGTACTTC
CAIARETGSYEQYF
>TRBV5-8|TRBJ2-2|-|-
TGTGCCAGCAGCTTGGCCGGGACTTTCAACACCGGGGAGCTGTTTTTT
CASSLAGTFNTGELFF
>TRBV5-4|TRBJ1-4|-|-
TGTGCCAGCAGTTCCTCGGGGTCCACTAATGAAAAACTGTTTTTT
CASSSSGSTNEKLFF
>TRBV9|TRBJ2-5|-|-
TGTGCCAGCAGCGTTGACGGGGTGAGGGAGACCCAGTACTTC
CASSVDGVRETQYF
>TRBV13|TRBJ2-2|-|TRBD1
TGTGCCAGCAGCCGTAGGGGGCTTCACACCGGGGAGCTGTTTTTT
CASSRRGLHTGELFF
>TRBV5-6|TRBJ2-2|-|-
TGTGCCAGCAGCTTAGGCAGGGGAAAAACCGGGGAGCTGTTTTTT
CASSLGRGKTGELFF
>TRBV3-1/TRBV3-2|TRBJ1-1|-|-
TGTGCCAGCAGCCAAGATGACAGAAGGAACACTGAAGCTTTCTTT
CASSQDDRRNTEAFF
>TRBV28|TRBJ2-1|-|TRBD2
TGTGCCAGCAGATCTCCTCCGGGACTAGTGGACAATGAGCAGTTCTTC
CASRSPPGLVDNEQFF
>TRBV19|TRBJ1-5|-|-
TGTGCCAGTAGTATAATCGAGAATCAGCCCCAGCATTTT
CASSIIENQPQHF
>TRBV15|TRBJ1-2|-|TRBD1
TGTGCCACCAGCAGAGATGGGGGACAGAAAGGTTCTTTTGGCTACACCTTC
CATSRDGGQKGSFGYTF
>TRBV19|TRBJ1-5|few|TRBD1
TGTGCCAGTAGTCTTTTCACAGGGGTAGGCCAGCCCCAGCATTTT
CASSLFTGVGQPQHF
>TRBV7-2|TRBJ2-7|-|TRBD1
TGTGCCAGCAGCCTTAGGACAGGTGGACTGACCTACGAGCAGTACTTC
CASSLRTGGLTYEQYF
>TRBV5-1|TRBJ2-5|-|-
TGCGCCAGCAGCCTGGGTGACAGTTCCAACATATTAGAGACCCAGTACTTC
CASSLGDSSNILETQYF
>TRBV5-4|TRBJ2-3|once|TRBD2
TGTGCCAGCAGCTTACAAGCGGGAGTAAGAGATACGCAGTATTTT
CASSLQAGVRDTQYF
>TRBV27|TRBJ1-1|few|-
TGTGCCAGCAGTAAGGGGGTTGAGGCTTTCTTT
CASSKGVEAFF
>TRBV7-2|TRBJ1-5|once|-
TGTGCCAGCAGCTTAGTATCAGGAAGCAATCAGCCCCAGCATTTT
CASSLVSGSNQPQHF
>TRBV6-5|TRBJ1-2|-|TRBD1
TGTGCCAGCAGCCGGAACCGGGACAGAACATATGGCTACACCTTC
CASSRNRDRTYGYTF
>TRBV9|TRBJ1-1|-|-
TGTGCCAGCAGCGTCGAGGGTTTGAACACTGAAGCTTTCTTT
CASSVEGLNTEAFF
>TRBV6-5|TRBJ2-7|-|TRBD2
TGTGCCAGCAGTTACTTTGAAGCGGGGGTACCCGAGCAGTACTTC
CASSYFEAGVPEQYF
>TRBV27|TRBJ1-6|-|TRBD1
TGTGCCAGCAGAGGGGGCGCCTCTTCACCCCTCCACTTT
CASRGGASSPLHF
>TRBV29-1|TRBJ2-3|few|TRBD2
TGCAGCGCAATCATCAGGAGCGGGAGGTCTATTGGTACGCAGTATTTT
CSAIIRSGRSIGTQYF
>TRBV5-1|TRBJ2-3|-|-
TGCGCCAGCAAGGCAGGGACAAGCACAGATACGCAGTATTTT
CASKAGTSTDTQYF